This TCR beta chain derives from a study of cytomegalovirus exposure and HLA in healthy donors. On this clone itself: The antigen remains unidentified.

Findings and caveats of the study: A later analysis linked a missense variant in DCLRE1C to the trimming of TCR beta V and J genes.

This CDR3 is built from 15 residues. Germline loops: CDR1 GTSNPN, CDR2 SVGIG (reference sequence). Deletions cut 3 bases from V and 5 bases from J, with 17 bases between. Amplification used 60 Vbeta primers and 13 Jbeta primers. Profiling relied on immunoSEQ multiplex PCR, and the TCRdb table lists in-frame clones only, not all of them. The table includes about 190,000 clones, around 85% detected once. The sequence was obtained from a man in his forties or fifties in good health and CMV-seronegative. Sequencing used PBMCs. This chain joins TRBV30 and TRBJ1-5, with a tentative D call TRBD1 (6 bases). The CDR3 bases are TGTGCCTGGAGCTTGGGGCCGACAGGTTATCAGCCCCAGCATTTT. Translating it yields CAWSLGPTGYQPQHF.